The 2 T cell receptor beta chains listed next were all sequenced from one sample in a study of cytomegalovirus exposure and HLA in healthy donors. Vbeta (60) and Jbeta (13) primers were used in the PCR. TCRdb's table, derived via immunoSEQ multiplex PCR, lists solely in-frame clones and lacks some. The repertoire consists of around 210,000 clones, with around 82% occurring once and the leading ten covering nearly 3%. The sample was PBMCs. These receptors all come from a woman in her thirties in good health and CMV-seronegative.

The chain joins TRBV9 to TRBJ1-1; D is unclear. Trimming left V 0 bases short and J 5 bases short, with 11 bases between. The CDR3 is 14 residues long. Germline-derived CDR1 and CDR2 are SGDLS and YYNGEE. The CDR3 bases are TGTGCCAGCAGCGTAGGCCCCTCCCGGACTGAAGCTTTCTTT. As protein: CASSVGPSRTEAFF.

This chain uses TRBV27 with TRBJ1-2; 10 bases map to TRBD1. The V gene end was trimmed by 3 bases and the J gene end by 7 bases; junction bases not matched to a gene: 5. There are 14 residues in the CDR3. The germline V gene encodes CDR1 MNHEY and CDR2 SMNVEV (reference sequence). DNA of the CDR3: TGTGCCAGCAGTTTCACCGGGACAGGGGTTGGCTACACCTTC. It codes for CASSFTGTGVGYTF.